Reported below is one T cell receptor (beta chain). Its specificity is not known. The primer mix had 60 Vbeta and 13 Jbeta primers. Produced via immunoSEQ multiplex PCR; TCRdb's table is partial and in-frame only. The repertoire table contains some 89,000 clones. The CDR3 totals 14 residues. From germline, CDR1 is SGHTS and CDR2 YDEGEE. The junction had 0 bases not matched to a gene; V was cut back by 4 bases and J by 1 base. The data stem from a study of cytomegalovirus exposure and HLA in healthy donors. General study points: In a later analysis, TCR beta V- and J-gene trimming was associated with a missense DCLRE1C variant.

The sample was PBMCs. The sequence derives from a woman younger than 45 in good health and CMV-seronegative. The V gene is TRBV5-8, the J gene TRBJ1-1; 11 positions agree with TRBD1. CDR3 nucleotides: TGTGCCAGCAGCGGGACAGGGGGGAACACTGAAGCTTTCTTT. Protein product: CASSGTGGNTEAFF.